This entry describes one TCR beta chain. Its matching antigen is unknown. The data stem from a study of naive and memory T cell subsets. Broader study findings: RNA-based TCR counts may shift with T cell activation and differentiation. A clonotype means one alpha or beta sequence, not an alpha/beta pair.

CMV status came from CD4+ T cell IFNgamma after overnight CMV lysate stimulation of fresh PBMCs. The beta constant-region primer was an equimolar mix of two oligonucleotides covering TRBC1 and TRBC2. Each CDR3 protein gets one entry after TCRdb re-called the UMI-ligation and nested PCR reads with MiXCR. The sample records roughly 140,000 distinct CDR3 sequences, about a sixth being singletons. The ends lost 5 bases at V and 5 bases at J; junction bases unmatched: 10. Looked up from germline, CDR1 is KGHDR and CDR2 is SFDVKD. There are 16 residues in the CDR3. Specimen: naive CD4+ T cells from blood. The TCR originated in a human donor in good health. The rearrangement joins TRBV24-1 to TRBJ1-5; 8 nucleotides line up with TRBD1. CDR3 sequence (DNA): TGTGCCACCAGTGCCCAGGACAGGGTATCGGATCAGCCCCAGCATTTT. Translating it yields CATSAQDRVSDQPQHF.